This paragraph covers one T cell receptor beta chain sequence. This sample is drawn from a study of T cell changes during pregnancy in multiple sclerosis. Some clones are missing from TCRdb's copy, which holds only in-frame ones; the method was immunoSEQ multiplex PCR. This table has over 55,000 clones, roughly 93% appearing once. The input for sequencing was peripheral blood, taken after pregnancy. The sequence derives from a female donor with multiple sclerosis, enrolled in a pregnancy study.

CDR3 in DNA: TGTGCCAGCAGTTTGGCCAGGGCCAATGAGCAGTTCTTC. Encoded protein: CASSLARANEQFF. The chain has TRBV28 and TRBJ2-1, with D possibly matching TRBD1 (5 bases). The CDR3 runs to 13 residues. V lost 3 bases and J lost 6, with 9 bases in between. Germline V gene sequence: CDR1 MDHEN, CDR2 SYDVKM.